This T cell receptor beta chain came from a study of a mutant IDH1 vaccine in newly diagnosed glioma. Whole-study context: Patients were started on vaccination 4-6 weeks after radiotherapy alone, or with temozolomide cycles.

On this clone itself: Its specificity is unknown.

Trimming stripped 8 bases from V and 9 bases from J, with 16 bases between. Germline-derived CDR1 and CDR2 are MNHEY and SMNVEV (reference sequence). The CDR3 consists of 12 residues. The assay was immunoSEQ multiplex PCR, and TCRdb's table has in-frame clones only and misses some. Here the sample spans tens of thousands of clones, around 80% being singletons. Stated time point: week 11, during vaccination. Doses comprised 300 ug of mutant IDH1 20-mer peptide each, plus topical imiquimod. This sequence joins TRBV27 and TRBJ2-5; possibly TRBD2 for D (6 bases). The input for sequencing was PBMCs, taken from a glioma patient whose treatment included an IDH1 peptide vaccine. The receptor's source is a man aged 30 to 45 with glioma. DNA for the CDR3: TGTGCCAGCGGTCTAAGCGGGTGGGCCCAGTACTTC. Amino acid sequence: CASGLSGWAQYF.